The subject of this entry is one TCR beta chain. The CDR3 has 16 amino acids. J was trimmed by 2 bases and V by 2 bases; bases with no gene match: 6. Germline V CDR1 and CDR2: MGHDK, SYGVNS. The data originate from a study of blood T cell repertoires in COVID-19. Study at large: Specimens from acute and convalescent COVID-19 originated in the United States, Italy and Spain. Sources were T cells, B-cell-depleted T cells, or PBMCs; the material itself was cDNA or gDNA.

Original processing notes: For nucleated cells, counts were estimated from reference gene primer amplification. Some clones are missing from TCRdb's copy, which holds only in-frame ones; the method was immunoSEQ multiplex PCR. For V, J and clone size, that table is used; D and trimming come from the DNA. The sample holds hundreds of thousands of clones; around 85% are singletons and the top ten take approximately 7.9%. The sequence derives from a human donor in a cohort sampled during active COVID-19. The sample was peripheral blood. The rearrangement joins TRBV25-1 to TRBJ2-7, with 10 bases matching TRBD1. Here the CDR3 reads CASSELGQGKAYEQYF. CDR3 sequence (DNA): TGTGCCAGCAGTGAACTGGGACAGGGGAAGGCCTACGAGCAGTACTTC.